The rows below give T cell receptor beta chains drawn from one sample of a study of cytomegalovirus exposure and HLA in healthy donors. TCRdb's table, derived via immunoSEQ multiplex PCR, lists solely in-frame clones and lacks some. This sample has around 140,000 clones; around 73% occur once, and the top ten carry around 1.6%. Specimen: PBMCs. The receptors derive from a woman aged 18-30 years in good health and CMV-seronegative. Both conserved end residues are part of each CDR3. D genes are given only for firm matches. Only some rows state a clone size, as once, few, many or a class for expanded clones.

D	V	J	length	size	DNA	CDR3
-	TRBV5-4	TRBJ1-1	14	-	TGTGCCAGCAGCCGTAAACAGGGGAACACTGAAGCTTTCTTT	CASSRKQGNTEAFF
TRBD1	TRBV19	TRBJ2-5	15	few	TGTGCCAGTAGTATGGGATCAGGGGGCGGGGAGACCCAGTACTTC	CASSMGSGGGETQYF
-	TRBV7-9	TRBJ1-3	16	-	TGTGCCAGCAGCTTAATAAGGTTGACACCTGGAAACACCATATATTTT	CASSLIRLTPGNTIYF
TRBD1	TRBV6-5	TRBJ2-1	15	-	TGTGCCAGCAGCTACGTGCCGGGGACAGGGAATGAGCAGTTCTTC	CASSYVPGTGNEQFF
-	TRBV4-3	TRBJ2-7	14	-	TGCGCCAGCAGCCAAGATCGTACAGGGTACGAGCAGTACTTC	CASSQDRTGYEQYF
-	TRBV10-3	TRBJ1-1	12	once	TGTGCCACCATCGGGGGACCCACTGAAGCTTTCTTT	CATIGGPTEAFF
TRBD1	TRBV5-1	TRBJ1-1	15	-	TGCGCCAGCAGCGTGGGACAGGGTGGTTACACTGAAGCTTTCTTT	CASSVGQGGYTEAFF
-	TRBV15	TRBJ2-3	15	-	TGTGCCACCAGCAGAGATTCGGCAGGGACAGATACGCAGTATTTT	CATSRDSAGTDTQYF
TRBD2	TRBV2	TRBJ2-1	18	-	TGTGCCAGCAGCACACCGAGGGGTAGCGGGAGGGCCGGAAATGAGCAGTTCTTC	CASSTPRGSGRAGNEQFF
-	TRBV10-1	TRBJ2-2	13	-	TGCGCCACATCCATGGACAGCACCGGGGAGCTGTTTTTT	CATSMDSTGELFF
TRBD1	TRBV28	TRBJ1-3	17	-	TGTGCCAGCAGCCTCCCCCACAGGGGGCTAGCCGGAAACACCATATATTTT	CASSLPHRGLAGNTIYF
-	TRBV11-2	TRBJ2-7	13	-	TGTGCCAGCAGCTTCTTAGTTATTTACGAGCAGTACTTC	CASSFLVIYEQYF
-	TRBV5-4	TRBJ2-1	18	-	TGTGCCAGCAGCTTGGAAACGGTTTGGGCTAGCCGGAGAGGCGAGCAGTTCTTC	CASSLETVWASRRGEQFF
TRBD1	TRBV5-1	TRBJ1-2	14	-	TGCGCCAGCAGCGAGGACAGGGGGCGCGATGGCTACACCTTC	CASSEDRGRDGYTF
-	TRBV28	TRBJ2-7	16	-	TGTGCCAGCAGTCAGACCGGGGTACCAGGAACCTACGAGCAGTACTTC	CASSQTGVPGTYEQYF
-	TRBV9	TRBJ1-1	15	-	TGTGCCAGCGCCGGGGGGGAATCGCGGGGCACTGAAGCTTTCTTT	CASAGGESRGTEAFF
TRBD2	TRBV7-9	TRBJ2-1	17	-	TGTTCCAGCAGCCCCCCTTTCCGACTAGCGGGGGGGAATGAGCAGTTCTTC	CSSSPPFRLAGGNEQFF
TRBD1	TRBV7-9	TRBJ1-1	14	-	TGTGCCAGCAGCTCTGACAGGGAGAACACTGAAGCTTTCTTT	CASSSDRENTEAFF
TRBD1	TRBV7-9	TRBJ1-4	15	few	TGTGCCAGCACCTCCGGGGACAGACATAATGAAAAACTGTTTTTT	CASTSGDRHNEKLFF
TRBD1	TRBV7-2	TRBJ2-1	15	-	TGTGCCAGCAGCTTAGTAGAGGGGGCCCACAATGAGCAGTTCTTC	CASSLVEGAHNEQFF
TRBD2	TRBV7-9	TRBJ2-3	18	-	TGTGCCAGCAGCTCGGCAAAGACTAGCGACGGAAGCACAGATACGCAGTATTTT	CASSSAKTSDGSTDTQYF
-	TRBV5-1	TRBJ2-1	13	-	TGCGCCAGCAGCTTAGAGGTCTACAATGAGCAGTTCTTC	CASSLEVYNEQFF
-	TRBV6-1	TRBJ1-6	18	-	TGTGCCAGCAGTGAAGGATCAGGTACAAACTCCTATAATTCACCCCTCCACTTT	CASSEGSGTNSYNSPLHF
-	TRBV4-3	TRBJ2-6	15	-	TGCGCCAGCAGCCAAGTCAGCTCTGGGGCCAACGTCCTGACTTTC	CASSQVSSGANVLTF
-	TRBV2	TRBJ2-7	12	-	TGTGCCAGCAGTGTACACCTCTACGAGCAGTACTTC	CASSVHLYEQYF
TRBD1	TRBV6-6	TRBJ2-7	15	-	TGTGCCAGCAGACCCTACGGGACAGGAGCTTACGAGCAGTACTTC	CASRPYGTGAYEQYF
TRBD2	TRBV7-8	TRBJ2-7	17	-	TGTGCCAGCAGCTTCCCCTCGGGGGGGACCCGGGGTCCCGAGCAGTACTTC	CASSFPSGGTRGPEQYF
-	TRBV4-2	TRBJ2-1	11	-	TGTGCCAGCAGCCAAGAAGAGGAGCAGTTCTTC	CASSQEEEQFF
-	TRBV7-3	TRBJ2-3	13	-	TGTGCCAGCAGGGGAGCGGCCACAGATACGCAGTATTTT	CASRGAATDTQYF
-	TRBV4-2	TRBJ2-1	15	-	TGTGCCAGCAGCCAAGTAGGGAGTTCCATCAATGAGCAGTTCTTC	CASSQVGSSINEQFF